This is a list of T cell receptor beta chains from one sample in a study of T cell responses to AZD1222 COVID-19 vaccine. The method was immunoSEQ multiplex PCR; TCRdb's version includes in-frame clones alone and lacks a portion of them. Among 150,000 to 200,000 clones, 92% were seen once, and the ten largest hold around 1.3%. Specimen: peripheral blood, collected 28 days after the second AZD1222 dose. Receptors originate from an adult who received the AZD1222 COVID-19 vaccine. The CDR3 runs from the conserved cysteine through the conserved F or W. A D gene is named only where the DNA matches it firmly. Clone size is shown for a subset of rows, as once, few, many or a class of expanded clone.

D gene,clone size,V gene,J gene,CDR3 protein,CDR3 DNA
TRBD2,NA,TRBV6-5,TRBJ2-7,CASSYSASGVYEQYF,TGTGCCAGCAGTTACTCGGCTAGCGGGGTATACGAGCAGTACTTC
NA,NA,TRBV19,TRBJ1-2,CASSPRGRGEIYGYTF,TGTGCCAGTAGTCCACGAGGAAGAGGGGAGATTTATGGCTACACCTTC
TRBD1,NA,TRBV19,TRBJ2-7,CATMRGPYEQYF,TGTGCCACCATGAGGGGGCCCTACGAGCAGTACTTC
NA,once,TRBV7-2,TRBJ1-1,CASSLGGMGNTEAFF,TGTGCCAGCAGCTTAGGAGGGATGGGGAACACTGAAGCTTTCTTT
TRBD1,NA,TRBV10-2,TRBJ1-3,CASSGDRAKSSGNTIYF,TGCGCCAGCAGCGGAGACAGGGCCAAGAGCTCTGGAAACACCATATATTTT
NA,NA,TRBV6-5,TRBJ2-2,CASRQGNTGELFF,TGTGCCAGCAGACAGGGGAACACCGGGGAGCTGTTTTTT
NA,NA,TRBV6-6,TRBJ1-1,CASSDPSANTEAFF,TGTGCCAGCAGTGACCCCTCGGCGAACACTGAAGCTTTCTTT
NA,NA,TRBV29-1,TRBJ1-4,CSVAGTGEKLFF,TGCAGCGTTGCCGGGACGGGCGAAAAACTGTTTTTT
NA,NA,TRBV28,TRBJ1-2,CASSPGPLTGYTF,TGTGCCAGCAGCCCCGGGCCCCTAACGGGCTACACCTTC
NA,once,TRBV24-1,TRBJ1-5,CATSGSRVGNQPQHF,TGTGCCACCAGTGGAAGCAGGGTGGGCAATCAGCCCCAGCATTTT
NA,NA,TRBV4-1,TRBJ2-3,CASSQGVWGDTQYF,TGCGCCAGCAGCCAAGGGGTTTGGGGAGATACGCAGTATTTT
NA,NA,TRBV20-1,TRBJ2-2,CSASSGGSGELFF,TGCAGTGCTAGTTCGGGGGGCTCCGGGGAGCTGTTTTTT
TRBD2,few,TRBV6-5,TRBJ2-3,CASSYTSGGPDTQYF,TGTGCCAGCAGTTACACTAGCGGGGGGCCAGATACGCAGTATTTT
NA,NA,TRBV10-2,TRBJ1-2,CASSPGPNYGYTF,TGCGCCAGCAGTCCAGGACCTAACTATGGCTACACCTTC
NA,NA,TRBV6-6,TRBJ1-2,CAGFLRGGYTF,TGTGCCGGATTTTTGAGGGGCGGCTACACCTTC
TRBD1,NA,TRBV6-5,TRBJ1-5,CASSSRTGTNQPQHF,TGTGCCAGCAGTTCGCGGACAGGGACGAATCAGCCCCAGCATTTT
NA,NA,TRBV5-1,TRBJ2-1,CASRRSGARNEQFF,TGCGCCAGCAGACGGTCAGGGGCCAGGAATGAGCAGTTCTTC
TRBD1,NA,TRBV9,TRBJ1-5,CASSVGDRGRQPQHF,TGTGCCAGCAGCGTTGGGGACAGGGGGCGTCAGCCCCAGCATTTT
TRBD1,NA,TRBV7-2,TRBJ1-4,CASSVQGASNEKLFF,TGTGCCAGCAGCGTACAGGGGGCGTCTAATGAAAAACTGTTTTTT
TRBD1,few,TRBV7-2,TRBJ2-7,CASSLGQGAYEQYF,TGTGCCAGCAGCTTAGGACAGGGGGCTTACGAGCAGTACTTC
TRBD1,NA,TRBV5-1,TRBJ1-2,CASSLAGPGGRGYTF,TGCGCCAGCAGCTTGGCCGGGCCAGGGGGCCGAGGCTACACCTTC
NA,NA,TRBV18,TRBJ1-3,CASSPVSLPGNTIYF,TGTGCCAGCTCACCGGTCAGCCTCCCCGGAAACACCATATATTTT
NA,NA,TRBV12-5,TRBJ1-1,CASGLGAGTDEAFF,TGTGCTAGTGGTTTGGGCGCAGGGACGGATGAAGCTTTCTTT
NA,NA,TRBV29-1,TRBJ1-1,CSVAGTKKNTEAFF,TGCAGCGTTGCGGGGACAAAGAAGAACACTGAAGCTTTCTTT
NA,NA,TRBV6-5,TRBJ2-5,CASTPHLAGETQYF,TGTGCCAGCACCCCCCACCTAGCTGGGGAGACCCAGTACTTC
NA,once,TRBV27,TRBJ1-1,CASSPRGTEAFF,TGTGCCAGCAGTCCCCGGGGGACAGAAGCTTTCTTT
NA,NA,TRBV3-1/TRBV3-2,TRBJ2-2,CASSLRRELFF,TGTGCCAGCAGCCTGCGGAGGGAGCTGTTTTTT
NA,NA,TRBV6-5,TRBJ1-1,CASSNRRENTEAFF,TGTGCCAGCAGTAACCGCAGGGAGAACACTGAAGCTTTCTTT
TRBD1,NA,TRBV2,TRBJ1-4,CASSDPRDRELNEKLFF,TGTGCCAGCAGTGACCCTCGGGACAGGGAACTTAATGAAAAACTGTTTTTT
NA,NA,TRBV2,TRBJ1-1,CASSEGHPRTEAFF,TGTGCCAGCAGTGAAGGACACCCGAGGACTGAAGCTTTCTTT
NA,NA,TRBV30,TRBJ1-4,CAWGQATNEKLFF,TGTGCCTGGGGGCAGGCAACTAATGAAAAACTGTTTTTT
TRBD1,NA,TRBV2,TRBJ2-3,CASSRWQGATDTQYF,TGTGCCAGCAGTAGGTGGCAGGGGGCAACAGATACGCAGTATTTT
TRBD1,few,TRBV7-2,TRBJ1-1,CASSLLMGQSMNTEAFF,TGTGCCAGCAGCTTACTTATGGGACAGAGTATGAACACTGAAGCTTTCTTT
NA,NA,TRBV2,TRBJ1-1,CASSPGYRGGKTEAFF,TGTGCCAGCAGTCCCGGTTACAGAGGAGGAAAGACTGAAGCTTTCTTT
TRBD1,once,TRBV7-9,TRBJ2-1,CASSPQGSSYNEQFF,TGTGCCAGCAGCCCACAGGGGAGCTCCTACAATGAGCAGTTCTTC
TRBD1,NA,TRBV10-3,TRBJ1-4,CATRTGGASNEKLFF,TGTGCCACCCGGACAGGGGGCGCCTCTAATGAAAAACTGTTTTTT
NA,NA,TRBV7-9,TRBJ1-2,CASAGTANYGYTF,TGTGCCAGCGCGGGCACAGCTAACTATGGCTACACCTTC
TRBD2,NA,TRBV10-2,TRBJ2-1,CASRNGLARALDEQFF,TGCGCCAGCAGAAACGGACTAGCTAGGGCACTAGATGAGCAGTTCTTC
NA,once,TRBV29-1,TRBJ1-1,CSVRGTNTEAFF,TGCAGCGTTCGGGGCACGAACACTGAAGCTTTCTTT
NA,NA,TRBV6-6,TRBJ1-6,CASSTIGTNSPLHF,TGTGCCAGCAGTACCATCGGGACGAATTCACCCCTCCACTTT
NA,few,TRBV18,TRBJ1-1,CASSSQYTEAFF,TGTGCCAGCTCATCCCAGTACACTGAAGCTTTCTTT
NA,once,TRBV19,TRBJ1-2,CASSIAGSDYGYTF,TGTGCCAGTAGTATAGCAGGGAGCGACTATGGCTACACCTTC
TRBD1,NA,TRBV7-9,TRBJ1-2,CASSTLQGQGYTF,TGTGCCAGCAGCACTCTACAGGGGCAGGGCTACACCTTC
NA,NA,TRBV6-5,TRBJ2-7,CASSYRVSYEQYF,TGTGCCAGCAGTTACAGGGTTTCCTACGAGCAGTACTTC
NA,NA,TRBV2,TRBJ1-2,CASSDRGFRYGYTF,TGTGCCAGCAGTGATCGGGGCTTCCGCTATGGCTACACCTTC
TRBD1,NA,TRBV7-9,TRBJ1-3,CASSTRDRDFGRGNTIYF,TGTGCCAGCAGCACCCGGGACAGGGATTTCGGACGGGGAAACACCATATATTTT
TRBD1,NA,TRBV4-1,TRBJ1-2,CASSQVGRGLYGYTF,TGCGCCAGCAGCCAAGTCGGAAGGGGGCTCTATGGCTACACCTTC
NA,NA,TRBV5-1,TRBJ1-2,CASSLGGAGYTF,TGCGCCAGCAGCTTGGGAGGGGCAGGCTACACCTTC